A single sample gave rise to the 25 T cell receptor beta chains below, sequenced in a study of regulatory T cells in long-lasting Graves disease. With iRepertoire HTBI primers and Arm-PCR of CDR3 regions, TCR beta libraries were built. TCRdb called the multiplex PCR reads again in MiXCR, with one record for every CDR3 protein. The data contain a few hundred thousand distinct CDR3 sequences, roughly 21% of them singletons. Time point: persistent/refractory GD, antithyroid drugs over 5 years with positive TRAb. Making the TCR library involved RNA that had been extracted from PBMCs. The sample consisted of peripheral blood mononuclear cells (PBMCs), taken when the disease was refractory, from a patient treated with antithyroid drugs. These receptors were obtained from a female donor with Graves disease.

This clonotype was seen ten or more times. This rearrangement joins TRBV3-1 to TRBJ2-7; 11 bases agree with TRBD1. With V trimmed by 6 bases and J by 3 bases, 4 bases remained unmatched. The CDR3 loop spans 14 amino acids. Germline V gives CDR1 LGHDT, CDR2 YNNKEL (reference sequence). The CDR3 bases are TGTGCCAGCAGTCCGGGACAGGGGGTCTACGAGCAGTACTTC. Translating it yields CASSPGQGVYEQYF.

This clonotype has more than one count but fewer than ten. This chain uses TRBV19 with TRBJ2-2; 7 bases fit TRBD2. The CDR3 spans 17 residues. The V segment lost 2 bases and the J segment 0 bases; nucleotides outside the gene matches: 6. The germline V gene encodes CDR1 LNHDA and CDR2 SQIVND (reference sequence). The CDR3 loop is CASSIIPSGTNTGELFF. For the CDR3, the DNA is TGTGCCAGTAGTATAATCCCTAGCGGAACGAACACCGGGGAGCTGTTTTTT.

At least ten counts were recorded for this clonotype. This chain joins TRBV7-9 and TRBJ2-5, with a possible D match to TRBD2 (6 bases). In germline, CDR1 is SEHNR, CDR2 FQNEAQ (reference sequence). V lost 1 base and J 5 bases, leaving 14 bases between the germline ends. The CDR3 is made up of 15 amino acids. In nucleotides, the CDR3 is TGTGCCAGCAGCTTAGACCGGGAGTATGGGGAGACCCAGTACTTC. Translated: CASSLDREYGETQYF.

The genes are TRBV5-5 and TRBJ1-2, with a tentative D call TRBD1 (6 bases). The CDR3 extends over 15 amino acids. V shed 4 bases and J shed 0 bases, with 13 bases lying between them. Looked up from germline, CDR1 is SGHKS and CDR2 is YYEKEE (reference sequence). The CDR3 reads CASSHYRGTNYGYTF. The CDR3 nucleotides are TGTGCCAGCAGCCACTATAGGGGGACTAACTATGGCTACACCTTC. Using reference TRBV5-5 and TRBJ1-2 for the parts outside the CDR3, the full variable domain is DAGVTQSPTHLIKTRGQQVTLRCSPISGHKSVSWYQQVLGQGPQFIFQYYEKEERGRGNFPDRFSARQFPNYSSELNVNALLLGDSALYLCASSHYRGTNYGYTFGSGTRLTVV.

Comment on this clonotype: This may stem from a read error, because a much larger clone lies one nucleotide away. The CDR3: CASSMTGWGTEASF. CDR3 bases: TGTGCCAGCAGTATGACAGGGTGGGGGACTGAAGCTTCCTTT. The chain is built from TRBV28 and TRBJ1-1; the match to TRBD1 covers 7 bases. Germline CDR1 reads MDHEN; CDR2 reads SYDVKM. The CDR3 is 14 amino acids.

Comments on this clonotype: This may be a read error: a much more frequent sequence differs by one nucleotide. For the CDR3, the DNA is TGTGCCAGCAGTTTATGGGGACGGATAATCTCCTACGAGCAGTACTTC. This sequence encodes CASSLWGRIISYEQYF. The chain links TRBV28 to TRBJ2-7; D may correspond to TRBD1 or TRBD2 (5 bases each). Trimming took off 0 bases at V and 0 bases at J, with 12 bases between the two ends. The CDR3 consists of 16 residues. Germline V CDR1 and CDR2: MDHEN, SYDVKM.

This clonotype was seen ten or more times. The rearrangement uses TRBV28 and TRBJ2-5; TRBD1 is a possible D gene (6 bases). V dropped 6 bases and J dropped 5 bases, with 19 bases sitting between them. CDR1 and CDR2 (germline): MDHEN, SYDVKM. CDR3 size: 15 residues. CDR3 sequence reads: CASSPNRASWETQYF. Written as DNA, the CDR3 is TGTGCCAGCAGCCCAAACAGGGCGTCGTGGGAGACCCAGTACTTC.

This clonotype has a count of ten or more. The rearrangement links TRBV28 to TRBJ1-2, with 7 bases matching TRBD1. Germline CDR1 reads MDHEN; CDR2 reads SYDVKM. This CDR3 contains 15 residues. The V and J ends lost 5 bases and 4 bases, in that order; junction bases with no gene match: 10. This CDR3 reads CASSPLTTGSYGYTF. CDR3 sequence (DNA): TGTGCCAGCAGTCCACTTACGACAGGGTCCTATGGCTACACCTTC.

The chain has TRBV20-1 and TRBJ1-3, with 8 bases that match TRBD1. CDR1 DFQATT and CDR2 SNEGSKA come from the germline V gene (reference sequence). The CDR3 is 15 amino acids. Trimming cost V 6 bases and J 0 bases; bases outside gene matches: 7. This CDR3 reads CSAQTGDYSGNTIYF. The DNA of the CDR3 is TGCAGTGCGCAGACAGGGGACTACTCTGGAAACACCATATATTTT.

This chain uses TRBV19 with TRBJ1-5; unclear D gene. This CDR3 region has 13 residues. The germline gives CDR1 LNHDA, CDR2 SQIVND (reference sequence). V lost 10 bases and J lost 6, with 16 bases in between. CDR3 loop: CATSGLRVQPQHF. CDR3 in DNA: TGTGCCACGAGTGGTCTTCGGGTTCAGCCCCAGCATTTT.

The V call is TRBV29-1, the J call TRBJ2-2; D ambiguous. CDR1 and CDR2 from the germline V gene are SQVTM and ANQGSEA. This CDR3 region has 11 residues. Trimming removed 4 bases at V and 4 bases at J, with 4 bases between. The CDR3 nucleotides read TGCAGCGTTGTGGGCACCGGGGAGCTGTTTTTT. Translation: CSVVGTGELFF.

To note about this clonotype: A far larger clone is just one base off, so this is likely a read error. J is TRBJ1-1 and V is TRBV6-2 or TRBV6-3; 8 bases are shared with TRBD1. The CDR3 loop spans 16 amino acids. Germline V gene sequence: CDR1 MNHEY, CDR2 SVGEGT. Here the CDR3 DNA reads TGTGCCAGCAGCCCTTCCCAGGGGGCTTTGGACACTGAAGCTCTCTTT. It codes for CASSPSQGALDTEALF.

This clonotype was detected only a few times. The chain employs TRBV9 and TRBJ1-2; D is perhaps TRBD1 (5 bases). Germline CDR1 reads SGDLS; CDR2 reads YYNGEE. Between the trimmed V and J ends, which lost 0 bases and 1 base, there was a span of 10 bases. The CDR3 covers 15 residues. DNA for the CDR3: TGTGCCAGCAGCGTAGGGGAGGGGAATAACTATGGCTACACCTTC. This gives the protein CASSVGEGNNYGYTF. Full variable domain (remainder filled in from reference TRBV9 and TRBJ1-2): DSGVTQTPKHLITATGQRVTLRCSPRSGDLSVYWYQQSLDQGLQFLIQYYNGEERAKGNILERFSAQQFPDLHSELNLSSLELGDSALYFCASSVGEGNNYGYTFGSGTRLTVV.

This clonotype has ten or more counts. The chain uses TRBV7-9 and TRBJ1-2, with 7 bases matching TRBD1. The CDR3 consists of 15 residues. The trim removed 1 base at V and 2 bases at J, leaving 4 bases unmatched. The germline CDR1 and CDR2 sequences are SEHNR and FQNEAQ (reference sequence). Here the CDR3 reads CASSLEETGNYGYTF. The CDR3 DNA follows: TGTGCCAGCAGCTTAGAGGAGACAGGGAACTATGGCTACACCTTC.

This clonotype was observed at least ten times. CDR3 in DNA: TGTGCCAGCAGCTTTAAGGGAGAAGCGGTTGGGAATCAGCCCCAGCATTTT. Translation: CASSFKGEAVGNQPQHF. J is TRBJ1-5 and V is TRBV12-3 or TRBV12-4; D is ambiguous. V was trimmed by 6 bases and J by 4 bases, leaving 22 bases between them. This CDR3 is 17 amino acids long.

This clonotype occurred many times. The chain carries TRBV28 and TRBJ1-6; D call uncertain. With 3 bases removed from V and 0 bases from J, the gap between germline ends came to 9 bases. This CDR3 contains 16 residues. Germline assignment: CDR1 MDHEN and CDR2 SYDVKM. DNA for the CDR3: TGTGCCAGCAGTTTTTGGAAACCCTCCTATAATTCACCCCTCCACTTT. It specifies CASSFWKPSYNSPLHF.

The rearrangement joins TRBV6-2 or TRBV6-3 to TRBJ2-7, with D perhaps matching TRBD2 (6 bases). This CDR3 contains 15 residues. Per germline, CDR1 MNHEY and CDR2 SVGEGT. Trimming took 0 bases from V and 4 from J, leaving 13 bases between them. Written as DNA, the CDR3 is TGTGCCAGCAGTTACTCGATCGGGAGCGGTTACGAGCAGTACTTC. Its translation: CASSYSIGSGYEQYF.

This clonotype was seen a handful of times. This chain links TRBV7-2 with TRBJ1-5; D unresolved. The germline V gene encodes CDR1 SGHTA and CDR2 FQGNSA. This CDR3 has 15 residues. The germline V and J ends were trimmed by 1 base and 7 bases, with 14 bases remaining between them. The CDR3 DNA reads TGTGCCAGCAGCTTAGGTGGTCCGGCGGAGCAGCCCCAGCATTTT. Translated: CASSLGGPAEQPQHF. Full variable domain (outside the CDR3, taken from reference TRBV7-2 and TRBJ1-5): GAGVSQSPSNKVTEKGKDVELRCDPISGHTALYWYRQSLGQGLEFLIYFQGNSAPDKSGLPSDRFSAERTGGSVSTLTIQRTQQEDSAVYLCASSLGGPAEQPQHFGDGTRLSIL.

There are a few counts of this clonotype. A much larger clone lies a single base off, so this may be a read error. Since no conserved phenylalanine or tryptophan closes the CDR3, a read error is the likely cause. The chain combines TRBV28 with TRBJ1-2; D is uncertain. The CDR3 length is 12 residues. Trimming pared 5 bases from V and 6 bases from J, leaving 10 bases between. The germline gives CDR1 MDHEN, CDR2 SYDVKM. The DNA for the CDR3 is TGTGCCAGCAGTCCCCATGGCCATGGCTACACCCTC. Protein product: CASSPHGHGYTL.

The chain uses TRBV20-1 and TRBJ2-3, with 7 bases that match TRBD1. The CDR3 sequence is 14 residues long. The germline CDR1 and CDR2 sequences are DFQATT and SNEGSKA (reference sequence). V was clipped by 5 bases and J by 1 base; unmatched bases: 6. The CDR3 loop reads CSARRDSGTDTQYF. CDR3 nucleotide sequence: TGCAGTGCTCGACGGGACAGCGGCACAGATACGCAGTATTTT.

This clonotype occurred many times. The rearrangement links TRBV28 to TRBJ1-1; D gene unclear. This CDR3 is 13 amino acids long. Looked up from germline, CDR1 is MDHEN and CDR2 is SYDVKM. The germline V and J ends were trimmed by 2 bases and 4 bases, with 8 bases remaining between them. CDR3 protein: CASSLATPTEAFF. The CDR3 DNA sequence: TGTGCCAGCAGTTTAGCCACCCCCACTGAAGCTTTCTTT. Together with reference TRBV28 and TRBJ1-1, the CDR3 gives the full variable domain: DVKVTQSSRYLVKRTGEKVFLECVQDMDHENMFWYRQDPGLGLRLIYFSYDVKMKEKGDIPEGYSVSREKKERFSLILESASTNQTSMYLCASSLATPTEAFFGQGTRLTVV.

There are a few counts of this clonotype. In DNA form, the CDR3 reads TGTGCCAGCAGCCCTCGGACAGGGAGGCACGAAAAACTGTTTTTT. It is translated as CASSPRTGRHEKLFF. The rearrangement uses TRBV7-2 and TRBJ1-4; 8 bases are a match to TRBD1. Germline CDR1 is SGHTA and CDR2 is FQGNSA. The length of the CDR3 is 15 residues. V lost 5 bases and J lost 8; bases outside the gene matches: 10. Using reference TRBV7-2 and TRBJ1-4 for the parts outside the CDR3, the full variable domain is GAGVSQSPSNKVTEKGKDVELRCDPISGHTALYWYRQSLGQGLEFLIYFQGNSAPDKSGLPSDRFSAERTGGSVSTLTIQRTQQEDSAVYLCASSPRTGRHEKLFFGSGTQLSVL.

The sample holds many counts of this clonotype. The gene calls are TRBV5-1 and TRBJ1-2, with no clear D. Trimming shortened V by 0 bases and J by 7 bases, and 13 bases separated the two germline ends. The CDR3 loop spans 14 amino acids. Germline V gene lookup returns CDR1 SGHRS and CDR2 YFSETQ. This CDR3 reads CASSLAGGSRGYTF. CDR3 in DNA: TGCGCCAGCAGCTTGGCCGGAGGTTCGCGTGGCTACACCTTC.

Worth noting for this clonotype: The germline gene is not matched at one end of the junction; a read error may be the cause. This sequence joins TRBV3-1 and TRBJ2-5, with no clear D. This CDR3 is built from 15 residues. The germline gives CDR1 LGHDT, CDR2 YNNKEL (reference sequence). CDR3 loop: CASNQHEAFQETQYF. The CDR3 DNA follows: TGTGCCAGCAACCAACATGAGGCCTTCCAAGAGACCCAGTACTTC.

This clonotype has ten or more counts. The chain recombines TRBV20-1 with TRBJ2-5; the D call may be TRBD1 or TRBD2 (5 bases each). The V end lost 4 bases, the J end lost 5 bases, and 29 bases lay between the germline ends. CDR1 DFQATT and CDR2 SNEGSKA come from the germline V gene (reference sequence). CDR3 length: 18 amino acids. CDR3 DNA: TGCAGTGCTAACAGCTACTCCCGGGCGGCGAGGGGCGGTGAGACCCAGTACTTC. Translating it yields CSANSYSRAARGGETQYF.